The clone carrying this T cell receptor (beta chain) has at least ten counts. Its antigen is unidentified. This sample's TCRbeta library carried unique molecular identifier barcodes. TCRdb processed the PCR reads anew with MiXCR; each CDR3 protein has one entry. The sample yields around 250,000 distinct CDR3 sequences, around 25% seen once. The sample belongs to a study of T-cell reconstitution after alpha-beta-depleted transplantation in children. Study conclusions and caveats: Some patients owed their high day-60 TCRbeta diversity to surviving recipient T cells and thymic progenitors.

The TCR sequence derives from a girl aged 2 to 10 with Fanconi anemia, due to receive a stem cell transplant. The sample here was PBMCs, taken before TCRalphabeta/CD19-depleted stem cell transplant.

CDR3 sequence: CASSFGQFYNEQFF. The CDR3 DNA is TGTGCCAGCAGCTTCGGACAGTTCTACAATGAGCAGTTCTTC. The chain links TRBV7-3 to TRBJ2-1; tentative D call: TRBD1 (6 bases). The V gene's germline CDR1 is SGHTA and CDR2 FQGTGA. The ends were cut back, 3 bases at V and 3 bases at J, with 9 bases in the middle. The CDR3 runs to 14 residues.